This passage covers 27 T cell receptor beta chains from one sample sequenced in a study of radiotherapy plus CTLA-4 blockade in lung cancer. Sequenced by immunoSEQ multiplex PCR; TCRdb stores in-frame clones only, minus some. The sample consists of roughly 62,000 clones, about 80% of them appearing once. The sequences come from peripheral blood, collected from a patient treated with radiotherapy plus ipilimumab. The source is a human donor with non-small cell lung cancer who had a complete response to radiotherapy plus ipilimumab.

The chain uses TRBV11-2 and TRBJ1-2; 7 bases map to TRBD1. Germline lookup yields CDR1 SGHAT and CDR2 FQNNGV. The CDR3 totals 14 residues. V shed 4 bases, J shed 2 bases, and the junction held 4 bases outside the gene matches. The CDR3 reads CASSYQGDNYGYTF. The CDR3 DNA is TGTGCCAGCAGCTACCAGGGGGACAACTATGGCTACACCTTC.

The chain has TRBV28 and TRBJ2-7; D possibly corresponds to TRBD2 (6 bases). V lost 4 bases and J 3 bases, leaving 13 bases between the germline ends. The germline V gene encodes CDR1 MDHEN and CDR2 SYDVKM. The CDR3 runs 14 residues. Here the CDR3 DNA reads TGTGCCAGCAGTTCCCAAACCGGGAGCTACGAGCAGTACTTC. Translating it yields CASSSQTGSYEQYF.

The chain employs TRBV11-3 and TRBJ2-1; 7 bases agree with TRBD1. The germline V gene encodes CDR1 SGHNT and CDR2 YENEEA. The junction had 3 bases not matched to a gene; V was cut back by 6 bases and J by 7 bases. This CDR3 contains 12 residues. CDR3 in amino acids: CASRTQGNEQFF. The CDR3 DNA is TGTGCCAGCAGAACACAGGGGAATGAGCAGTTCTTC.

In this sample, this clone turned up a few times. CDR3 sequence reads: CASSRDLMDKFF. The CDR3 bases are TGCGCCAGCAGCCGGGACCTGATGGATAAGTTCTTC. The J gene is TRBJ2-1, the V gene TRBV5-1; perhaps D is TRBD1 or TRBD2 (5 bases each). The CDR3 covers 12 residues. Germline values: CDR1 SGHRS, CDR2 YFSETQ. V lost 4 bases, J lost 14 bases, and 16 bases lay in between.

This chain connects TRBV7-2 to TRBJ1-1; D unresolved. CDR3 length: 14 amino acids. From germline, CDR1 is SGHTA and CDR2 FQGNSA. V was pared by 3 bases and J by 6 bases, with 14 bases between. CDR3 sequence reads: CASSLSVGSAEAFF. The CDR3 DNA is TGTGCCAGCAGCTTGAGTGTGGGGTCGGCTGAAGCTTTCTTT.

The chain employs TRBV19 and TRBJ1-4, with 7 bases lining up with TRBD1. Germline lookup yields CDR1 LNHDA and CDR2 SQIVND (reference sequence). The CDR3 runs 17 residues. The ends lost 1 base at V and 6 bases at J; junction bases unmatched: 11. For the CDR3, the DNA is TGTGCCAGTAGTATAGGGACAGGTACGGGGATATATGAAAAACTGTTTTTT. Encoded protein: CASSIGTGTGIYEKLFF.

CDR3 amino acids: CASSPGNADTQYF. Here the CDR3 DNA reads TGTGCCAGCTCACCAGGGAACGCAGATACGCAGTATTTT. The chain uses TRBV18 and TRBJ2-3, with D unresolved. Between the trimmed V and J ends, which lost 2 bases and 4 bases, there was a span of 7 bases. Per germline, CDR1 KGHSH and CDR2 LQKENI. This CDR3 spans 13 amino acids.

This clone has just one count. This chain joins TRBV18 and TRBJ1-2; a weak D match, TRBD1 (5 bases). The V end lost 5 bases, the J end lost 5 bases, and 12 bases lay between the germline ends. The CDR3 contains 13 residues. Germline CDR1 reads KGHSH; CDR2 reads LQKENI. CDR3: CASSEDIEYGYTF. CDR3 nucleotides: TGTGCCAGCTCAGAGGACATCGAATATGGCTACACCTTC.

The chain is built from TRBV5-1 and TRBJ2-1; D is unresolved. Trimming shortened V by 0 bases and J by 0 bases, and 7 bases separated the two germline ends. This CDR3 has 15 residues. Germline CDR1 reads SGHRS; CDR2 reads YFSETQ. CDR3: CASSLEVSSYNEQFF. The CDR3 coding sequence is TGCGCCAGCAGCTTGGAAGTGAGCTCCTACAATGAGCAGTTCTTC.

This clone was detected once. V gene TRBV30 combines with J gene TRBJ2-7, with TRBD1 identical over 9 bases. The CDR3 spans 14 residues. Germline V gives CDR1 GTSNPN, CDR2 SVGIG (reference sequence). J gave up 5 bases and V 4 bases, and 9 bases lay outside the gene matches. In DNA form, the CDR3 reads TGTGCCTGGACTCGCGGGACAGGGATCCACGAGCAGTACTTC. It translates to CAWTRGTGIHEQYF.

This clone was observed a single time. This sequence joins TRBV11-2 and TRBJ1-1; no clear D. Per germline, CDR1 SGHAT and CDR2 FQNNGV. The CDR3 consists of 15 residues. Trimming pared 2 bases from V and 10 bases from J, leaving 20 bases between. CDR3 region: CASSLNPGPKGRAFF. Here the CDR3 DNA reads TGTGCCAGCAGCTTAAACCCTGGCCCCAAAGGCAGAGCTTTCTTT.

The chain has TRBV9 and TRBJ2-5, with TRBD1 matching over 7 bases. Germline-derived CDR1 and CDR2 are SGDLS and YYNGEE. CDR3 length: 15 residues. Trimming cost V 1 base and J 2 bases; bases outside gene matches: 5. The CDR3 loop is CASSVRQGVQETQYF. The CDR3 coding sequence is TGTGCCAGCAGCGTAAGGCAGGGGGTACAAGAGACCCAGTACTTC. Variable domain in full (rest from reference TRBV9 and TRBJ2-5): DSGVTQTPKHLITATGQRVTLRCSPRSGDLSVYWYQQSLDQGLQFLIQYYNGEERAKGNILERFSAQQFPDLHSELNLSSLELGDSALYFCASSVRQGVQETQYFGPGTRLLVL.

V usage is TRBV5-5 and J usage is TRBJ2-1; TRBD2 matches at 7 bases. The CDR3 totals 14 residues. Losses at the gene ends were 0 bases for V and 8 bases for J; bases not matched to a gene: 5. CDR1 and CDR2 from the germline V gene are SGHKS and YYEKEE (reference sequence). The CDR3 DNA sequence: TGTGCCAGCAGCTTGGAACTAGCGTACGATGAGCAGTTCTTC. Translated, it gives CASSLELAYDEQFF. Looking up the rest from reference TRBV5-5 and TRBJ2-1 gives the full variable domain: DAGVTQSPTHLIKTRGQQVTLRCSPISGHKSVSWYQQVLGQGPQFIFQYYEKEERGRGNFPDRFSARQFPNYSSELNVNALLLGDSALYLCASSLELAYDEQFFGPGTRLTVL.

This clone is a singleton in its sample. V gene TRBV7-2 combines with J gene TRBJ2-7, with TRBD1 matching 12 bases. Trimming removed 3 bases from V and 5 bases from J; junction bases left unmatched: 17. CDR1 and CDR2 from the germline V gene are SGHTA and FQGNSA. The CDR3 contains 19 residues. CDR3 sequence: CASSFPGTGGRQSRNEQYF. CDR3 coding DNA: TGTGCCAGCAGCTTCCCCGGGACAGGGGGCCGACAATCCCGAAACGAGCAGTACTTC.

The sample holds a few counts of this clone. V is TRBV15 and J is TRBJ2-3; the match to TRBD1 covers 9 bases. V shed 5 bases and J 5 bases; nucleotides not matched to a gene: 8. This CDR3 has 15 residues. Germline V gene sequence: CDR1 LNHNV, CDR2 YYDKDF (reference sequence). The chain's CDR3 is CATSGVTGGVDTQYF. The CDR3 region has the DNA TGTGCCACCAGCGGAGTCACAGGGGGCGTAGATACGCAGTATTTT. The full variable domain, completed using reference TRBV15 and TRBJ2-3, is DAMVIQNPRYQVTQFGKPVTLSCSQTLNHNVMYWYQQKSSQAPKLLFHYYDKDFNNEADTPDNFQSRRPNTSFCFLDIRSPGLGDTAMYLCATSGVTGGVDTQYFGPGTRLTVL.

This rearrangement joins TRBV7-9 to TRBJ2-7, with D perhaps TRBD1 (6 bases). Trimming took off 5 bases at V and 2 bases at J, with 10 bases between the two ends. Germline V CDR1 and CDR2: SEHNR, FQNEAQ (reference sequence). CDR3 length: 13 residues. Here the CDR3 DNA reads TGTGCCAGCAGCGCCAAGGGGGCCTACGAGCAGTACGTC. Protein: CASSAKGAYEQYV.

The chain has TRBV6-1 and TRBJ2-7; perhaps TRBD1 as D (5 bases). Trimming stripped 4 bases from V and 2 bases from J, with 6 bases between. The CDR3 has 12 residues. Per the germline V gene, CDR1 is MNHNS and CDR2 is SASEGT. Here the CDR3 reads CASSGTTYEQYF. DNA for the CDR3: TGTGCCAGCAGTGGGACAACCTACGAGCAGTACTTC.

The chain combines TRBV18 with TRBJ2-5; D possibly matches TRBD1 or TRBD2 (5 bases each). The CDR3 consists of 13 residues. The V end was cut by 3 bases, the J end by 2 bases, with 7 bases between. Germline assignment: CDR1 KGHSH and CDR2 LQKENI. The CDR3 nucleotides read TGTGCCAGCTCACCTGGGGGACAAGAGACCCAGTACTTC. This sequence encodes CASSPGGQETQYF.

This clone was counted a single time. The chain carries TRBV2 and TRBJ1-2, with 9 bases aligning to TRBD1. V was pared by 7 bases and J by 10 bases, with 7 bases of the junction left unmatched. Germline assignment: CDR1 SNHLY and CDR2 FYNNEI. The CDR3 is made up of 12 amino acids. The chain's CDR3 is CASTTGGVSYTF. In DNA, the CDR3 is TGTGCCAGCACTACAGGGGGCGTCTCCTACACCTTC. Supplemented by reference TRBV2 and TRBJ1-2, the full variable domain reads EPEVTQTPSHQVTQMGQEVILRCVPISNHLYFYWYRQILGQKVEFLVSFYNNEISEKSEIFDDQFSVERPDGSNFTLKIRSTKLEDSAMYFCASTTGGVSYTFGSGTRLTVV.

For the CDR3, the DNA is TGTGCCAGCAGCGAACAGGGTTTGAACACTGAAGCTTTCTTT. Encoded protein: CASSEQGLNTEAFF. The genes are TRBV7-2 and TRBJ1-1; D is possibly TRBD1 (6 bases). The CDR3 has 14 amino acids. Trimming removed 5 bases from V and 0 bases from J, with 10 bases in between. The germline V gene encodes CDR1 SGHTA and CDR2 FQGNSA.

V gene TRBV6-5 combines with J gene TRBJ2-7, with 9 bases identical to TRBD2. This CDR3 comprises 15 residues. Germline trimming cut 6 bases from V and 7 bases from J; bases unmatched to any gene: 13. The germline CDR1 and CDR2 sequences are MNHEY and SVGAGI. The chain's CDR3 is CASSRPTSGGWEQYV. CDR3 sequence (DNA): TGTGCCAGCAGCCGCCCGACTAGCGGCGGATGGGAGCAGTACGTC.

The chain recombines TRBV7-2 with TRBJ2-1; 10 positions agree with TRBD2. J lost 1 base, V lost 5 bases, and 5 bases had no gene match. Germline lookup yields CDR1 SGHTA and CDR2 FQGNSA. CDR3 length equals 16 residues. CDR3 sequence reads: CASSPSGSNSYNEQFF. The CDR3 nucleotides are TGTGCCAGCAGCCCTAGCGGGAGTAATTCCTACAATGAGCAGTTCTTC.

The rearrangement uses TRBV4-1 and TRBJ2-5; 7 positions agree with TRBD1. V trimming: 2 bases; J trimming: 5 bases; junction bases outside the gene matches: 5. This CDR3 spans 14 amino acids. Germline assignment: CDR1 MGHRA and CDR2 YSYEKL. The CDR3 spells CASSQRGRVETQYF. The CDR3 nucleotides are TGCGCCAGCAGCCAAAGGGGGCGCGTGGAGACCCAGTACTTC.

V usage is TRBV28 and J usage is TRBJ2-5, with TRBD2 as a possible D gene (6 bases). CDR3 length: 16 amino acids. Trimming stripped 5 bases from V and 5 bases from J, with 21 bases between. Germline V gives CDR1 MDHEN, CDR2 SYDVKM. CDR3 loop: CASSTRVGSLGETQYF. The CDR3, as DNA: TGTGCCAGCAGTACGCGGGTCGGGAGTCTTGGGGAGACCCAGTACTTC.

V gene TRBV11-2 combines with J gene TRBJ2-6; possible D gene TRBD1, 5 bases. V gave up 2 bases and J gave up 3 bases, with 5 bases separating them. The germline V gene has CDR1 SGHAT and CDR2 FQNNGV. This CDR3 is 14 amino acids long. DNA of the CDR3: TGTGCCAGCAGCTTACAGGGTGGGGCCAACGTCCTGACTTTC. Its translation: CASSLQGGANVLTF. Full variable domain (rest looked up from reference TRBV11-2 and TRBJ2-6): EAGVAQSPRYKIIEKRQSVAFWCNPISGHATLYWYQQILGQGPKLLIQFQNNGVVDDSQLPKDRFSAERLKGVDSTLKIQPAKLEDSAVYLCASSLQGGANVLTFGAGSRLTVL.

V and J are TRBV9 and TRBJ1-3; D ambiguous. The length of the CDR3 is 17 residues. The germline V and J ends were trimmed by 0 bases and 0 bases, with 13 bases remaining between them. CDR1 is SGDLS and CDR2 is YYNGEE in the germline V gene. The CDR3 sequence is CASSVDSSDLSGNTIYF. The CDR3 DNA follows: TGTGCCAGCAGCGTAGATAGTAGCGATCTCTCTGGAAACACCATATATTTT.

CDR3 sequence (DNA): TGTGCCAGCAGGCTAGGACAGGGATTGACCTACGAGCAGTACTTC. The encoded protein is CASRLGQGLTYEQYF. The chain has TRBV7-9 and TRBJ2-7, with 8 bases that match TRBD1. From germline, CDR1 is SEHNR and CDR2 FQNEAQ (reference sequence). This CDR3 has 15 residues. Losses at the gene ends were 6 bases for V and 2 bases for J; bases not matched to a gene: 9.